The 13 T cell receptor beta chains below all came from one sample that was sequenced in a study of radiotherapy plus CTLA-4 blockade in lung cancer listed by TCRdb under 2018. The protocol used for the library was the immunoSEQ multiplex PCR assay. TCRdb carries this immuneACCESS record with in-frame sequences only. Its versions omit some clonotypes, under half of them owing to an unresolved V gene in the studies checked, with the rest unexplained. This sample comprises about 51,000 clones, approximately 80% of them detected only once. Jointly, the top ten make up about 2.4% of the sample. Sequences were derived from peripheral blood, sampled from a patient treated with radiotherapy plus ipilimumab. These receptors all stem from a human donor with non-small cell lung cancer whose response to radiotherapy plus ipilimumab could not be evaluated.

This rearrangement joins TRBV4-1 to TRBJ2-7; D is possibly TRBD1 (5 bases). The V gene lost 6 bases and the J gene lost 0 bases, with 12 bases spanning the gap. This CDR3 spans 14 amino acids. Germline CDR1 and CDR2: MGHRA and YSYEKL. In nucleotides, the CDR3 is TGCGCCAGCAGATCGGACACGAGCTCCTACGAGCAGTACTTC. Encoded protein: CASRSDTSSYEQYF.

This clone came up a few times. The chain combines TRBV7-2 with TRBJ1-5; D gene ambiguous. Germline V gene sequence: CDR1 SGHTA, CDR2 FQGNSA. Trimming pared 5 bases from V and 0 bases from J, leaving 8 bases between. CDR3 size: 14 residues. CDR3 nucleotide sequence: TGTGCCAGCAGCCACAGTCTTAGCAATCAGCCCCAGCATTTT. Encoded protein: CASSHSLSNQPQHF.

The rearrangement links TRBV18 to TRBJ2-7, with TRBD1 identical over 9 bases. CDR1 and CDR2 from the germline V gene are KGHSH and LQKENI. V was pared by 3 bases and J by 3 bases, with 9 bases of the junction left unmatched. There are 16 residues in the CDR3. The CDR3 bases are TGTGCCAGCTCACCGCAACGGACAGGGGTGAGCTACGAGCAGTACTTC. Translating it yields CASSPQRTGVSYEQYF.

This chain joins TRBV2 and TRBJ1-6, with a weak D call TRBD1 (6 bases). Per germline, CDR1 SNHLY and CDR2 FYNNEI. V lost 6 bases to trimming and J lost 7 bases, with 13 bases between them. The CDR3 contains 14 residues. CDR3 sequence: CASSNREGNSPLHF. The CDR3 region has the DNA TGTGCCAGCAGCAACAGGGAAGGGAATTCACCCCTCCACTTT.

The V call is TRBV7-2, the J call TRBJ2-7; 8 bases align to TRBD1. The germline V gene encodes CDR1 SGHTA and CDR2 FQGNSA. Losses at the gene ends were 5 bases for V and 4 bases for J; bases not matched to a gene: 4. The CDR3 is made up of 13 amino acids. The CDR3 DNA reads TGTGCCAGCAGCCTGGACAGGGCTTACGAGCAGTACTTC. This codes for CASSLDRAYEQYF.

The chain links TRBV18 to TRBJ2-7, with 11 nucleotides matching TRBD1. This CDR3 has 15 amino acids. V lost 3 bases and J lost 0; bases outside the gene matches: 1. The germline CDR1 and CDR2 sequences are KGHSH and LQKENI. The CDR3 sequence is CASSPGTGGSYEQYF. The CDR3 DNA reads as TGTGCCAGCTCACCCGGGACAGGGGGCTCCTACGAGCAGTACTTC.

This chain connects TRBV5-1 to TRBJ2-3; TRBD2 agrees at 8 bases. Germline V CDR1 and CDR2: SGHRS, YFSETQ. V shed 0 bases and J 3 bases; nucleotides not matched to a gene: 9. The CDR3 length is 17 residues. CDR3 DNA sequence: TGCGCCAGCAGCTTGGACCCCGGGGGGGCTGGTACAGATACGCAGTATTTT. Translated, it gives CASSLDPGGAGTDTQYF. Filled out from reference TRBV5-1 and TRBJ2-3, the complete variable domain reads KAGVTQTPRYLIKTRGQQVTLSCSPISGHRSVSWYQQTPGQGLQFLFEYFSETQRNKGNFPGRFSGRQFSNSRSEMNVSTLELGDSALYLCASSLDPGGAGTDTQYFGPGTRLTVL.

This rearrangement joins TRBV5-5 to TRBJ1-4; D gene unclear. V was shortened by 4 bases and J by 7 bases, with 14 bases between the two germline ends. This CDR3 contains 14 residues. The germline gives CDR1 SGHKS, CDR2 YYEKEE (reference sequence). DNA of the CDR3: TGTGCCAGCAGCATCGGTGGCAGAGGTGAAAAACTGTTTTTT. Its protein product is CASSIGGRGEKLFF.

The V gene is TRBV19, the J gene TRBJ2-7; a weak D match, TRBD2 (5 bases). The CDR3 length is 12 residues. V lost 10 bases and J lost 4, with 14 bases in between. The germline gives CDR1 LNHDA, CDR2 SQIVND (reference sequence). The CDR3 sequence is CATTRTGYEQYF. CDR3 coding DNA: TGTGCCACCACACGGACGGGGTACGAGCAGTACTTC.

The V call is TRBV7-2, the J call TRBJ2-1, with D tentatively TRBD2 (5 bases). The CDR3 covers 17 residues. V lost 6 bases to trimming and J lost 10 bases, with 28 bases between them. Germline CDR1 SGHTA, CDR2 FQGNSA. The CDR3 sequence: CASSRIVFQVGVREQFF. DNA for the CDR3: TGTGCCAGCAGTCGTATCGTATTCCAGGTCGGGGTAAGGGAGCAGTTCTTC. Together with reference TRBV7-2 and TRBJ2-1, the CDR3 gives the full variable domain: GAGVSQSPSNKVTEKGKDVELRCDPISGHTALYWYRQSLGQGLEFLIYFQGNSAPDKSGLPSDRFSAERTGGSVSTLTIQRTQQEDSAVYLCASSRIVFQVGVREQFFGPGTRLTVL.

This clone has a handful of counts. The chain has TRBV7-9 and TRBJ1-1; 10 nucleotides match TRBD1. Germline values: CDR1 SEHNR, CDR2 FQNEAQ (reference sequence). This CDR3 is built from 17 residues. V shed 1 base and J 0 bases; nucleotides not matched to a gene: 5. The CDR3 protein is CASSLVGQGTLNTEAFF. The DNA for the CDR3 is TGTGCCAGCAGCTTAGTGGGACAGGGGACCCTGAACACTGAAGCTTTCTTT.

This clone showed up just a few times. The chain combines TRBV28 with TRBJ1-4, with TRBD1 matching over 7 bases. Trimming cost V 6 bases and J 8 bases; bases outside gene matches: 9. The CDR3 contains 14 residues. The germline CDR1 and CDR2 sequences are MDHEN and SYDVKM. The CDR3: CASSTGQEREKLFF. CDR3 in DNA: TGTGCCAGCAGCACCGGACAGGAGAGGGAAAAACTGTTTTTT.

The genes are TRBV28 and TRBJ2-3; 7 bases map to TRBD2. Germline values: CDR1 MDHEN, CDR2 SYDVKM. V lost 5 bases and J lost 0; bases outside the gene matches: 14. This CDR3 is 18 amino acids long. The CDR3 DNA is TGTGCCAGCAGTGGGTTTGGCGGGGGAATGTCTAGCACAGATACGCAGTATTTT. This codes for CASSGFGGGMSSTDTQYF.